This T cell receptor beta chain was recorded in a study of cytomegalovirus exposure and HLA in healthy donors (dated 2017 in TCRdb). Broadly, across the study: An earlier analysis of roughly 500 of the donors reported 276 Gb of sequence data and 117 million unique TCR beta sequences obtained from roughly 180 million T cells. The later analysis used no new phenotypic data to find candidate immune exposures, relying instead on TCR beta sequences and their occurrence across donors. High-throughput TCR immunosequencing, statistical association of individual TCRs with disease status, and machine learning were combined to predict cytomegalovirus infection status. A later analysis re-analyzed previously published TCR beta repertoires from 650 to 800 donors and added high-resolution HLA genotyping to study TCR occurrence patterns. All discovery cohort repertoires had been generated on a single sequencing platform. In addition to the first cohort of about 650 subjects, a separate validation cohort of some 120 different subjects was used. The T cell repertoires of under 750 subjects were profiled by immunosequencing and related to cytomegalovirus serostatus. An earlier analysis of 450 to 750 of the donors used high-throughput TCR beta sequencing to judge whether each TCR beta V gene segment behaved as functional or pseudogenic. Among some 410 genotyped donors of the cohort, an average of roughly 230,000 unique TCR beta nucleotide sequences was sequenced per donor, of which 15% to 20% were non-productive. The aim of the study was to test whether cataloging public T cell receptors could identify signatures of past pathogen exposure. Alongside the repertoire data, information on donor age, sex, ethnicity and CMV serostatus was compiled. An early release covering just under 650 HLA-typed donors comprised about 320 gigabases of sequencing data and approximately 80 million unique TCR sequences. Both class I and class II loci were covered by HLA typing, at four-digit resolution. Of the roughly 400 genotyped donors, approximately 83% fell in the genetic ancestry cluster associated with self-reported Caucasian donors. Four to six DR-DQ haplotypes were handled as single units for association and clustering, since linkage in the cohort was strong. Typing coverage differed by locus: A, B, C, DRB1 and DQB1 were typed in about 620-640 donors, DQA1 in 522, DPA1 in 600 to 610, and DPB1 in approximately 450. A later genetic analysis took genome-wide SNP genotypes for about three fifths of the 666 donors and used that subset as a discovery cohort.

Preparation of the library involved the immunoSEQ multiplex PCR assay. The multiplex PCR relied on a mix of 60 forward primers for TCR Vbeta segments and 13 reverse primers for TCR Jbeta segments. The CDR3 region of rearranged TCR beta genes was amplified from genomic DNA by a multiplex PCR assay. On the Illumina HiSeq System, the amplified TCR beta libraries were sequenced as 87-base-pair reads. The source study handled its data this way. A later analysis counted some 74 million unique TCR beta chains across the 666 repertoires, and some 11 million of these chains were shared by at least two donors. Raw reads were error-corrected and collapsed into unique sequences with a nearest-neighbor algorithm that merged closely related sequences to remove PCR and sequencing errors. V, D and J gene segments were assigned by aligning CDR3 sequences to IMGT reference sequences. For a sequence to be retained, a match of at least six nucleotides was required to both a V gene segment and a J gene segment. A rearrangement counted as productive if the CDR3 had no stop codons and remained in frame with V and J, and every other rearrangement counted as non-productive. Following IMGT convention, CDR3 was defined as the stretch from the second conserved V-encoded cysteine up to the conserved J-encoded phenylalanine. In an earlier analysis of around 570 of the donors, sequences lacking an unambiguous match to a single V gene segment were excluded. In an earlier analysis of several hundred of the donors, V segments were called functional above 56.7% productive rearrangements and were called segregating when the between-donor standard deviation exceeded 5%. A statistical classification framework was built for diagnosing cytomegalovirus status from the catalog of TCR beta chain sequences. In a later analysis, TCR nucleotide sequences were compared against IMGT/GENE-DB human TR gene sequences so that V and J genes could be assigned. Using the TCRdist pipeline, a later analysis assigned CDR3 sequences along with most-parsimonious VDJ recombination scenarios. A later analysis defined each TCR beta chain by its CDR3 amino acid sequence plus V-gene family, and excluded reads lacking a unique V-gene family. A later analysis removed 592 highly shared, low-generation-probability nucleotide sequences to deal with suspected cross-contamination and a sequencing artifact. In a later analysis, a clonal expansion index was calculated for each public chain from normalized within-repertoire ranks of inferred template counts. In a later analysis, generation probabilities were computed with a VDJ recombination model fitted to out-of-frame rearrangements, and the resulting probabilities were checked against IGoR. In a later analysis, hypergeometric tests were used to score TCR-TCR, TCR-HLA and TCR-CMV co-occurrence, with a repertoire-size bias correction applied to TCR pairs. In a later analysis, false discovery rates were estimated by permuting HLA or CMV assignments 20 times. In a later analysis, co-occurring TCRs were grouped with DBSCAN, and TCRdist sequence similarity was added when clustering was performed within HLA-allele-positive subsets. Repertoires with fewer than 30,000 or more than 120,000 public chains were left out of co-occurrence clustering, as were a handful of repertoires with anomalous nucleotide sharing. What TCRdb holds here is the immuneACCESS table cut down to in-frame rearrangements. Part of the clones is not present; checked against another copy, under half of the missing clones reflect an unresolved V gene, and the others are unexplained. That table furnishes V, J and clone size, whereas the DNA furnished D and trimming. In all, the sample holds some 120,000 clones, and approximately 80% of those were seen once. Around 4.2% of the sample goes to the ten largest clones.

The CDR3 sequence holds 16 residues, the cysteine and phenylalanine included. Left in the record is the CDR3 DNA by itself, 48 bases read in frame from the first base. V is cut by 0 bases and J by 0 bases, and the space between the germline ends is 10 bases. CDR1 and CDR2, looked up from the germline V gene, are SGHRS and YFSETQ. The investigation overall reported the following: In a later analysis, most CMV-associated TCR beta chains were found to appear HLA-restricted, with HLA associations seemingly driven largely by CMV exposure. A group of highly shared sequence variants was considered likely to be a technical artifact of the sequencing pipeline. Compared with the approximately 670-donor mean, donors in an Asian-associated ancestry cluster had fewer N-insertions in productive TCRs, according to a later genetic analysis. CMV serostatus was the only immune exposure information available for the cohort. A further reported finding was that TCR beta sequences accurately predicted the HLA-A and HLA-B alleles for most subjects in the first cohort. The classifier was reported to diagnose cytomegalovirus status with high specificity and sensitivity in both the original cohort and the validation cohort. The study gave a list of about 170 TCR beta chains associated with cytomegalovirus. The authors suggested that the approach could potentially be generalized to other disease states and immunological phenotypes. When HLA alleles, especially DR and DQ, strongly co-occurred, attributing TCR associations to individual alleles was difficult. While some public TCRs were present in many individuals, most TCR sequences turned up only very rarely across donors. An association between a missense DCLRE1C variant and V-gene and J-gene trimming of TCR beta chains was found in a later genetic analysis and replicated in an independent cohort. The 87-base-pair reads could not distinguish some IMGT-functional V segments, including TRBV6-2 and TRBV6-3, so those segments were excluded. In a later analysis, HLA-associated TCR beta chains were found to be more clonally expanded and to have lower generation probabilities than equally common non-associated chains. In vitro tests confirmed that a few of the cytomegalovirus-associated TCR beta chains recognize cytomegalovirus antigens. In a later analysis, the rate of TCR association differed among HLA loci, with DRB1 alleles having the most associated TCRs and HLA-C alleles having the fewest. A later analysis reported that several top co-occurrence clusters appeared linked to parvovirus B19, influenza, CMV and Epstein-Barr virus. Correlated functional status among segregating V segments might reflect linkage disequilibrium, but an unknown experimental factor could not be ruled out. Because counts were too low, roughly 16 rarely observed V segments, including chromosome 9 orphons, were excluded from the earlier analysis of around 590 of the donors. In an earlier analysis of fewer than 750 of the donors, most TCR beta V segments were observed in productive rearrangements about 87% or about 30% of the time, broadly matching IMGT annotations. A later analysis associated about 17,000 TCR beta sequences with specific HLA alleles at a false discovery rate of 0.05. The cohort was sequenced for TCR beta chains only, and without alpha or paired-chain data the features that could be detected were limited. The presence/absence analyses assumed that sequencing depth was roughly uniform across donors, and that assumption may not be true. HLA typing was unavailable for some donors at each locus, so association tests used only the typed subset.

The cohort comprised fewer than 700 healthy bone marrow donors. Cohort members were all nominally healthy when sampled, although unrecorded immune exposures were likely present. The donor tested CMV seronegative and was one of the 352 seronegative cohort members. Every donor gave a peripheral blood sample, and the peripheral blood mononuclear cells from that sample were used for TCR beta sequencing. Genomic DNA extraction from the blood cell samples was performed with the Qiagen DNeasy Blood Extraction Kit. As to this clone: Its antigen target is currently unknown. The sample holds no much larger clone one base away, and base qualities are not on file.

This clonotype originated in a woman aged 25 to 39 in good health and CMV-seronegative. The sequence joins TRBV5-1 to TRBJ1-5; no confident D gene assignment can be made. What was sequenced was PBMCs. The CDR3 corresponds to CASSLVPGYSNQPQHF. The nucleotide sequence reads TGCGCCAGCAGCTTGGTTCCAGGCTATAGCAATCAGCCCCAGCATTTT.